What follows is one TCR beta chain and its context. The CDR3 is 11 residues long. The V and J ends lost 1 base and 7 bases respectively, with 2 bases between them. Germline V CDR1 and CDR2: LGHNA, YSLEER. The assay was immunoSEQ multiplex PCR, and TCRdb's table has in-frame clones only and misses some. The sample includes around 50,000 clones, approximately 93% of them seen just once. The source of this sequence is a man in his forties with rheumatoid arthritis. The sample comprised PBMCs. The chain links TRBV4-3 to TRBJ2-1; no reliable D call. The CDR3 loop reads CASSQANEQFF. CDR3 in DNA: TGCGCCAGCAGCCAAGCTAATGAGCAGTTCTTC.